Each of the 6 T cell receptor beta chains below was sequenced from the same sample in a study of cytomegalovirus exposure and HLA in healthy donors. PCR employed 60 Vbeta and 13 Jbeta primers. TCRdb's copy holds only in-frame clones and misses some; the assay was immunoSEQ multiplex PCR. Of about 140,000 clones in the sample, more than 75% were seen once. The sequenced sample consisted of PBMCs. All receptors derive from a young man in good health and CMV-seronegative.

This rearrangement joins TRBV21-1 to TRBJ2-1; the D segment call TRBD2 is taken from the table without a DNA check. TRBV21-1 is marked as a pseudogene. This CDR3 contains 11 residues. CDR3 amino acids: CASIQLRRQFF. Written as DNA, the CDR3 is TGTGCCAGCATCCAATTGCGGCGTCAGTTCTTC.

The CDR3 nucleotides are TGTGCCAGCAGCCGGTATGGGACTAGCGGTTTCTACAATGAGCAGTTCTTC. Protein: CASSRYGTSGFYNEQFF. The rearrangement uses TRBV7-8 and TRBJ2-1; TRBD2 matches 11 bases. This CDR3 is 17 amino acids long. J gave up 3 bases and V 5 bases, and 9 bases lay outside the gene matches. Germline CDR1 and CDR2: SGHVS and FQNEAQ.

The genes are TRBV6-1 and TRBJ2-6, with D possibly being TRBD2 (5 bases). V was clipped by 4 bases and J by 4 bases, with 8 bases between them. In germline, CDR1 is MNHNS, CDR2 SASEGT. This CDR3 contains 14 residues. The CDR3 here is CASSGGSGANVLTF. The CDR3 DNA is TGTGCCAGCAGTGGAGGGTCCGGGGCCAACGTCCTGACTTTC.

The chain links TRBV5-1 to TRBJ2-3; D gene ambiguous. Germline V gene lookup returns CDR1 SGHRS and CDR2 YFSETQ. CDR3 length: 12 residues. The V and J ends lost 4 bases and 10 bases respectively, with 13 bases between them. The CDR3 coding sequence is TGCGCCAGCAGCGACGGGTTGCGATCGCAGTATTTT. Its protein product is CASSDGLRSQYF.

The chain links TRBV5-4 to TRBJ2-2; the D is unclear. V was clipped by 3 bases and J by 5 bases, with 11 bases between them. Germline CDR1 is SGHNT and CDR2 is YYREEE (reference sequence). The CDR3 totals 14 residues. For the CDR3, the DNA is TGTGCCAGCAGCTCGTCCTCTATTACCGGGGAGCTGTTTTTT. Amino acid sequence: CASSSSSITGELFF.

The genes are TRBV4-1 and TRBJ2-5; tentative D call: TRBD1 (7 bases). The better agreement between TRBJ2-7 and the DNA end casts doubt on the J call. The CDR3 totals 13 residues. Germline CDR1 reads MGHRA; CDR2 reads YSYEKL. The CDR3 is CASSQNRGGEQYF. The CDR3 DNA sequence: TGCGCCAGCAGCCAGAACAGGGGAGGCGAGCAGTACTTC.